These 5 T cell receptor beta chains were sequenced from one sample in a study of CD8 T cells in Susac syndrome. RNA, at about 0.45 to 1 ug, was reverse transcribed with random hexamers. TCRdb re-called the immunoSEQ multiplex PCR reads with MiXCR, one entry per CDR3 protein. The data hold about 290,000 distinct CDR3 sequences, with 65% to 90% observed a single time. The sample taken for sequencing was CD8+ T cells from PBMCs. All receptors come from a human donor with multiple sclerosis.

The chain carries TRBV7-9 and TRBJ2-7, with 10 bases matching TRBD1. The V and J ends lost 5 bases and 4 bases, in that order; junction bases with no gene match: 8. Germline assignment: CDR1 SEHNR and CDR2 FQNEAQ (reference sequence). The CDR3 is 15 residues long. The DNA for the CDR3 is TGTGCCAGCAGCACACCCGGGACAGGGGAGTACGAGCAGTACTTC. It is translated as CASSTPGTGEYEQYF.

The chain employs TRBV28 and TRBJ2-7; the D call may be TRBD1 or TRBD2 (5 bases each). This CDR3 has 18 residues. V was cut by 2 bases and J by 2 bases, with 22 bases left in between. CDR1 is MDHEN and CDR2 is SYDVKM in the germline V gene. The CDR3 DNA reads as TGTGCCAGCAGTTTACCTCCTCCCGGGACCTTCCGTCCCTACGAGCAGTACTTC. As protein: CASSLPPPGTFRPYEQYF.

The chain joins TRBV20-1 to TRBJ2-7; D possibly corresponds to TRBD1 (6 bases). Germline CDR1 is DFQATT and CDR2 is SNEGSKA (reference sequence). V was cut by 6 bases and J by 2 bases, with 20 bases left in between. The CDR3 runs 15 residues. The CDR3 coding sequence is TGCAGTGCCTCCTACCCCGGGACACTCACCTACGAGCAGTACTTC. It translates to CSASYPGTLTYEQYF.

The gene calls are TRBV7-9 and TRBJ1-1; the D gene is possibly TRBD1 (5 bases). V was cut by 5 bases and J by 5 bases, with 18 bases left in between. The length of the CDR3 is 15 residues. Germline CDR1 reads SEHNR; CDR2 reads FQNEAQ (reference sequence). CDR3 bases: TGTGCCAGCAGCACTCTGAGGGGCGCGAAGACTGAAGCTTTCTTT. It specifies CASSTLRGAKTEAFF.

V and J are TRBV7-6 and TRBJ1-4; D remains ambiguous. V was pared by 5 bases and J by 3 bases, with 13 bases between. Germline CDR1 and CDR2: SGHVS and FNYEAQ. This CDR3 comprises 15 residues. CDR3 nucleotides: TGTGCCAGCAGCCCAAGGGCGTCGGCTAATGAAAAACTGTTTTTT. Its protein is CASSPRASANEKLFF.